A selection of T cell receptor beta chains follows, all from one sample in a study of CD8+ T cells in alopecia areata. Clones were read by immunoSEQ multiplex PCR, and TCRdb kept only the in-frame ones, dropping some. This table has around 140,000 clones, about half appearing once. The sequences come from CD4+ T cells sorted from blood, collected at week 0. The receptors shown here come from a human donor with alopecia areata. Both conserved end residues are part of each CDR3. The order of the fields is V gene, clone size, D gene, J gene, CDR3 DNA, CDR3 protein. D genes are given only for firm matches. Some rows mark clone size as missing; the rest say once, few, many or name a class of expanded clone.

TRBV19,-,-,TRBJ2-1,TGTGCCAGTAGTATGGTGGGAAATGAGCAGTTCTTC,CASSMVGNEQFF
TRBV30,-,TRBD2,TRBJ2-3,TGTGCCTGGAGTGTACGGGGGGAGTTTTGGACAGATACGCAGTATTTT,CAWSVRGEFWTDTQYF
TRBV29-1,-,-,TRBJ2-1,TGCAGCGTTGGGACTGAGACTAGCTCCTACAATGAGCAGTTCTTC,CSVGTETSSYNEQFF
TRBV29-1,-,TRBD2,TRBJ2-5,TGCAGCGCCGTGAGGGGAGGGGCGGAGACCCAGTACTTC,CSAVRGGAETQYF
TRBV30,-,-,TRBJ2-6,TGTGCCTGGAGTGTTGGGGGCAGCTCTGGGGCCAACGTCCTGACTTTC,CAWSVGGSSGANVLTF
TRBV27,-,TRBD1,TRBJ1-5,TGTGCCAGCAGTCCCGGACAGGGTAGCAATCAGCCCCAGCATTTT,CASSPGQGSNQPQHF
TRBV29-1,once,TRBD2,TRBJ2-7,TGCAGCGTTCGCAGTGACGGGTCGACTAGCGGGAGACCCGGGGGAAGGTACGAGCAGTACTTC,CSVRSDGSTSGRPGGRYEQYF
TRBV29-1,-,-,TRBJ2-5,TGCAGCGTTGAAGTTGGTCGGGAGACCCAGTACTTC,CSVEVGRETQYF
TRBV30,-,TRBD1,TRBJ2-7,TGTGCCTGGAGTCGGGACAGGGGAACGACCTACGAGCAGTACTTC,CAWSRDRGTTYEQYF
TRBV7-6,many,TRBD2,TRBJ2-1,TGTGCCAGCAGCCACTTTGGCGGGGGGACCTACAATGAGCAGTTCTTC,CASSHFGGGTYNEQFF
TRBV7-2,once,-,TRBJ2-7,TGTGCCAGCAGCTCCACGGGCTACGAGCAGTACTTC,CASSSTGYEQYF
TRBV7-9,few,TRBD2,TRBJ2-1,TGTGCCGGGGAGCGGGAAGGGAATGAGCAGTTCTTC,CAGEREGNEQFF
TRBV30,few,-,TRBJ2-1,TGTGCCTGGAGTGTTCGCAATGAGCAGTTCTTC,CAWSVRNEQFF
TRBV30,-,TRBD1,TRBJ2-4,TGTGCCTGGAGCACCACAGGGGGAAGTGTCAAAAACATTCAGTACTTC,CAWSTTGGSVKNIQYF
TRBV29-1,-,TRBD1,TRBJ2-2,TGCAGCGTTGTAGACAGGGTCAAGAACACCGGGGAGCTGTTTTTT,CSVVDRVKNTGELFF
TRBV7-2,-,-,TRBJ1-1,TGTGCCAGCAGCTTAGTTGGGGAAGCTTTCTTT,CASSLVGEAFF
TRBV10-3,few,-,TRBJ2-7,TGTGCCATCAGTGTGGAAGGAGAAGGGTACGAGCAGTACTTC,CAISVEGEGYEQYF
TRBV29-1,few,-,TRBJ2-7,TGCAGCGTTGCTGTGGGGGGGCGCGTCCACGAGCAGTACTTC,CSVAVGGRVHEQYF
TRBV18,-,TRBD1,TRBJ2-5,TGTGCCAGCTCAGCACAGGGGGCGAACCAAGAGACCCAGTACTTC,CASSAQGANQETQYF
TRBV6-5,-,-,TRBJ2-5,TGTGCCAGCAGGCGAAGAAAGTTGGAGACCCAGTACTTC,CASRRRKLETQYF
TRBV29-1,-,-,TRBJ1-2,TGCAGCGCCCGACAGGAAAACTATGGCTACACCTTC,CSARQENYGYTF
TRBV6-6,few,-,TRBJ1-2,TGTGCCAGCAGTTACTCGCAAGGGGAAGGTGGCTACACCTTC,CASSYSQGEGGYTF
TRBV25-1,-,-,TRBJ2-3,TGTGCCAGCAGTGATACGGGTTGGACAGATACGCAGTATTTT,CASSDTGWTDTQYF
TRBV29-1,-,TRBD1,TRBJ2-7,TGCAGCGTTGAAATAGGGACAGGGAACGAGCAGTACTTC,CSVEIGTGNEQYF
TRBV10-3,-,TRBD2,TRBJ2-3,TGTGCCATCAGTTGGACTAGCGAGGGAGATACGCAGTATTTT,CAISWTSEGDTQYF
TRBV29-1,few,TRBD1,TRBJ2-5,TGCAGCGCCGGACAGGGTTCAGAGACCCAGTACTTC,CSAGQGSETQYF
TRBV11-2,few,-,TRBJ2-3,TGTGCCAGCAGCACCACCGGAGTAGATACGCAGTATTTT,CASSTTGVDTQYF
TRBV7-2,-,-,TRBJ1-2,TGTGCCAGCAGCTTAGTAACGCCGTTGACCGGCTACACCTTC,CASSLVTPLTGYTF
TRBV30,-,-,TRBJ1-5,TGTGCCTGGAGTGTACAATCGAACAATCAGCCCCAGCATTTT,CAWSVQSNNQPQHF